This passage covers 19 T cell receptor beta chains from one sample sequenced in a study of response to subunit inactivated influenza vaccine. One entry per CDR3 protein results from TCRdb running MiXCR on the RT-PCR reads. The sample gives hundreds of thousands of distinct CDR3 sequences, approximately 15% of which show up once; 6.5% to 8.5% is in the top ten. The source was PBMCs from blood, collected roughly 15 days before vaccination. These receptor sequences come from a man in his forties or fifties who received an inactivated influenza vaccine.

This clonotype was picked up many times. The rearrangement uses TRBV4-3 and TRBJ1-1; TRBD1 matches at 8 bases. Germline CDR1 and CDR2: LGHNA and YSLEER. V shed 0 bases, J shed 1 base, and the junction held 1 base outside the gene matches. The CDR3 has 15 residues. The CDR3 nucleotides read TGCGCCAGCAGCCAAGAAGGACAGGGGAACACTGAAGCTTTCTTT. Its translation: CASSQEGQGNTEAFF.

This clonotype was counted ten times or more. The chain carries TRBV12-3 or TRBV12-4 and TRBJ1-5; 11 bases are shared with TRBD1. Germline trimming cut 10 bases from V and 8 bases from J; bases unmatched to any gene: 7. This CDR3 region has 13 residues. Written as DNA, the CDR3 is TGTGCCATTGGGGGACAGGGGGGAAAGCCCCAGCATTTT. Protein product: CAIGGQGGKPQHF.

The chain has TRBV11-2 and TRBJ2-1; D not resolved. V was pared by 0 bases and J by 4 bases, with 13 bases between. The CDR3 has 16 residues. Germline CDR1 reads SGHAT; CDR2 reads FQNNGV. The DNA for the CDR3 is TGTGCCAGCAGCTTAGAGGTTAGGGCCTTATACAATGAGCAGTTCTTC. This sequence encodes CASSLEVRALYNEQFF.

This clonotype was picked up a small number of times. The V gene is TRBV12-3 or TRBV12-4, the J gene TRBJ1-1, with unresolved D. Trimming cost V 3 bases and J 1 base, with 9 bases left between them. The CDR3 length is 14 residues. This chain's CDR3 is CASSFMVGNTEAFF. The CDR3 region has the DNA TGTGCCAGCAGTTTTATGGTAGGGAACACTGAAGCTTTCTTT.

This clonotype came up a few times. This chain uses TRBV7-2 with TRBJ2-6, with 9 bases fitting TRBD1. The CDR3 loop spans 18 amino acids. The V gene end was trimmed by 0 bases and the J gene end by 0 bases; junction bases not matched to a gene: 3. CDR1 is SGHTA and CDR2 is FQGNSA in the germline V gene. CDR3 sequence reads: CASSLATGGVSGANVLTF. In DNA form, the CDR3 reads TGTGCCAGCAGCTTAGCTACAGGGGGCGTCTCTGGGGCCAACGTCCTGACTTTC.

The chain carries TRBV7-2 and TRBJ2-5; 11 bases match TRBD2. The germline gives CDR1 SGHTA, CDR2 FQGNSA. The length of the CDR3 is 17 residues. After removal of 4 bases from V and 5 bases from J, the junction contained 12 bases not matched to a gene. This CDR3 is CASSSTLAGGGYETQYF. The CDR3 bases are TGTGCCAGCAGCTCCACCTTAGCGGGGGGGGGATATGAGACCCAGTACTTC.

This chain joins TRBV4-3 and TRBJ2-5; D is unresolved. This CDR3 spans 15 amino acids. V lost 1 base and J 5 bases, leaving 14 bases between the germline ends. Per the germline V gene, CDR1 is LGHNA and CDR2 is YSLEER. The CDR3 protein is CASSQGFQNGETQYF. DNA of the CDR3: TGCGCCAGCAGCCAAGGATTCCAGAACGGGGAGACCCAGTACTTC.

Only a few counts were recorded for this clonotype. CDR3 nucleotide sequence: TGTCCCACTCCATCAACGCGAACCGGGGAGCTGTTTTTT. Protein sequence: CPTPSTRTGELFF. The J gene is TRBJ2-2, the V gene TRBV7-9; D is undetermined. Germline-derived CDR1 and CDR2 are SEHNR and FQNEAQ (reference sequence). CDR3 length: 13 amino acids.

This clonotype has at least ten counts. The J gene is TRBJ2-2, the V gene TRBV28; tentative D call: TRBD2 (5 bases). Looked up from germline, CDR1 is MDHEN and CDR2 is SYDVKM. CDR3 length equals 15 residues. The V end was cut by 3 bases, the J end by 4 bases, with 12 bases between. The CDR3 here is CASSLNTGVTGELFF. The CDR3 DNA follows: TGTGCCAGCAGTTTGAATACCGGGGTCACCGGGGAGCTGTTTTTT.

This clonotype was counted many times. This chain links TRBV5-1 with TRBJ2-3, with a tentative D call TRBD1 (6 bases). CDR3 length: 15 residues. The germline V gene has CDR1 SGHRS and CDR2 YFSETQ. Trimming removed 5 bases at V and 5 bases at J, with 18 bases between. In DNA form, the CDR3 reads TGCGCCAGCAGTTGGGACAACCCGGTGGGAGATACGCAGTATTTT. Amino acids: CASSWDNPVGDTQYF.

The rearrangement joins TRBV4-3 to TRBJ2-7; 12 nucleotides match TRBD2. Unmatched junction bases numbered 6, after V lost 2 bases and J lost 7 bases. Germline V lookup: CDR1 LGHNA, CDR2 YSLEER. This CDR3 comprises 15 residues. CDR3 protein: CASSQQTSGRGEQYF. In nucleotides, the CDR3 is TGCGCCAGCAGCCAACAGACTAGCGGGAGAGGTGAGCAGTACTTC.

This chain connects TRBV15 to TRBJ1-5, with TRBD1 identical over 8 bases. This CDR3 has 16 amino acids. CDR1 is LNHNV, CDR2 YYDKDF, per germline (reference sequence). Trimming at V came to 3 bases and at J to 4 bases, leaving 8 bases not matched to a gene. The CDR3 sequence is CATSRGGQGTNQPQHF. Here the CDR3 DNA reads TGTGCCACCAGCAGGGGTGGACAGGGCACTAATCAGCCCCAGCATTTT.

This clonotype was detected a few times. The V gene is TRBV10-3, the J gene TRBJ2-2, with 7 bases matching TRBD1. Per the germline V gene, CDR1 is ENHRY and CDR2 is SYGVKD. With V trimmed by 6 bases and J by 3 bases, 4 bases remained unmatched. This CDR3 comprises 14 residues. The CDR3 loop is CAISPDRDTGELFF. DNA for the CDR3: TGTGCCATCAGCCCCGACAGGGACACCGGGGAGCTGTTTTTT.

The rearrangement uses TRBV28 and TRBJ1-2; 8 bases fit TRBD1. V shed 4 bases and J 8 bases; nucleotides not matched to a gene: 12. The CDR3 covers 15 residues. Germline CDR1 MDHEN, CDR2 SYDVKM. The CDR3, as DNA: TGTGCCAGCAGTTCCCCTGGACAGGGCGGATGGGGCTACACCTTC. Protein sequence: CASSSPGQGGWGYTF.

The gene calls are TRBV5-5 and TRBJ2-7, with D tentatively TRBD1 or TRBD2 (5 bases each). Per the germline V gene, CDR1 is SGHKS and CDR2 is YYEKEE (reference sequence). The V end was cut by 3 bases, the J end by 2 bases, with 15 bases between. The CDR3 extends over 15 amino acids. The CDR3 region is CASSSTRDRAYEQYF. Here the CDR3 DNA reads TGTGCCAGCAGCTCTACCCGGGACCGAGCCTACGAGCAGTACTTC.

The chain joins TRBV18 to TRBJ2-7; 9 nucleotides match TRBD1. Germline V CDR1 and CDR2: KGHSH, LQKENI. V was clipped by 5 bases and J by 3 bases; unmatched bases: 11. The CDR3 runs 16 residues. The CDR3 DNA reads TGTGCCAGCTCATCCACGGACAGGGGACTTCTCTACGAGCAGTACTTC. Residues: CASSSTDRGLLYEQYF. Together with reference TRBV18 and TRBJ2-7, the CDR3 gives the full variable domain: NAGVMQNPRHLVRRRGQEARLRCSPMKGHSHVYWYRQLPEEGLKFMVYLQKENIIDESGMPKERFSAEFPKEGPSILRIQQVVRGDSAAYFCASSSTDRGLLYEQYFGPGTRLTVT.

The V gene is TRBV7-8, the J gene TRBJ2-1, with 13 bases matching TRBD2. Looked up from germline, CDR1 is SGHVS and CDR2 is FQNEAQ. V lost 1 base and J lost 1; bases outside the gene matches: 4. CDR3 length: 18 residues. CDR3 sequence reads: CASSLGTSGRPSYNEQFF. CDR3 DNA sequence: TGTGCCAGCAGCTTAGGGACTAGCGGGAGACCGTCCTACAATGAGCAGTTCTTC.

The chain couples TRBV4-3 to TRBJ2-1; TRBD1 is a possible D gene (6 bases). Germline assignment: CDR1 LGHNA and CDR2 YSLEER. Trimming removed 0 bases from V and 5 bases from J, with 14 bases in between. This CDR3 contains 16 residues. In DNA form, the CDR3 reads TGCGCCAGCAGCCAAGAGTCCCAGGGGTGGAACAATGAGCAGTTCTTC. Translation: CASSQESQGWNNEQFF.

This clonotype was seen a few times. The V gene is TRBV7-9, the J gene TRBJ2-7; possibly TRBD1 for D (6 bases). Trimming removed 3 bases from V and 4 bases from J, with 19 bases in between. The CDR3 is 16 residues long. Germline-derived CDR1 and CDR2 are SEHNR and FQNEAQ (reference sequence). The DNA of the CDR3 is TGTGCCAGCAGCTTCCGCCCTTCGGCAGGGGATTACGAGCAGTACTTC. This sequence encodes CASSFRPSAGDYEQYF.